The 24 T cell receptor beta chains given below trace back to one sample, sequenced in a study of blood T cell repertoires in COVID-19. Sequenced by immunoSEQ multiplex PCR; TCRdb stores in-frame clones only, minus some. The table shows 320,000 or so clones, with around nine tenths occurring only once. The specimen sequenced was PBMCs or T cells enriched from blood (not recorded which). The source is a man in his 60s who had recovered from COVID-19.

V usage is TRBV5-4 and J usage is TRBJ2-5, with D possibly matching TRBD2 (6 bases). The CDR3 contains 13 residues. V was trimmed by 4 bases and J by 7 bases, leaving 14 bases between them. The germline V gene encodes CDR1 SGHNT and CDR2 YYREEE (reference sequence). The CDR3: CASSPGELGTQYF. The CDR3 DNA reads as TGTGCCAGCAGCCCGGGGGAATTGGGGACCCAGTACTTC.

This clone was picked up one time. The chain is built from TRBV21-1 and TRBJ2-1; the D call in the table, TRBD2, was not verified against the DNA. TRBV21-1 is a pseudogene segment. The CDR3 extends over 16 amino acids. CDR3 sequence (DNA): TGTGCCAGCAGCAAAACTCGCGGGAGTATCTACAATGAGCAGTTCTTC. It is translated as CASSKTRGSIYNEQFF.

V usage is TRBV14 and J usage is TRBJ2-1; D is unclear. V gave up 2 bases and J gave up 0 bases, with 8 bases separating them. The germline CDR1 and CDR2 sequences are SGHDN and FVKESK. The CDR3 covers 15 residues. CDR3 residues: CASSQKRDSYNEQFF. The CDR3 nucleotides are TGTGCCAGCAGCCAAAAACGCGACTCCTACAATGAGCAGTTCTTC.

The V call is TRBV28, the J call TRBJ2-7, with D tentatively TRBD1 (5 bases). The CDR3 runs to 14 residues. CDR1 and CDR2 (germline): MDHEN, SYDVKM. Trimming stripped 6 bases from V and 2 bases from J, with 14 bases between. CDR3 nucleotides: TGTGCCAGCAGCCCCCCCCCAGGGCCCTACGAGCAGTACTTC. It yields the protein CASSPPPGPYEQYF.

The CDR3 loop is CASSGQGAGMVRETQYF. The CDR3 coding sequence is TGTGCCAGCAGCGGACAGGGGGCCGGTATGGTACGGGAGACCCAGTACTTC. The chain uses TRBV6-2 or TRBV6-3 and TRBJ2-5; 11 bases are a match to TRBD1. The J segment lost 5 bases and the V segment lost 6 bases, leaving 14 bases of the junction unmatched. The CDR3 spans 17 residues. Germline V lookup: CDR1 MNHEY, CDR2 SVGEGT.

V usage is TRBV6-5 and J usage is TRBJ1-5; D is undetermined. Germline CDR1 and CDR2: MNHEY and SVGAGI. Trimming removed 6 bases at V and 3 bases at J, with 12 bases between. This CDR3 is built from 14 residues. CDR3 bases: TGTGCCAGCAGCATCGGGAATTACAATCAGCCCCAGCATTTT. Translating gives CASSIGNYNQPQHF.

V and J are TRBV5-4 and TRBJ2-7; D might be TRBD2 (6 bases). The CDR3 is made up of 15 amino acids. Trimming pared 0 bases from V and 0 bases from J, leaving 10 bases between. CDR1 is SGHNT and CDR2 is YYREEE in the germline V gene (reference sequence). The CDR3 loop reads CASSLAIAVSYEQYF. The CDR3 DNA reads TGTGCCAGCAGCTTGGCGATAGCGGTCTCCTACGAGCAGTACTTC.

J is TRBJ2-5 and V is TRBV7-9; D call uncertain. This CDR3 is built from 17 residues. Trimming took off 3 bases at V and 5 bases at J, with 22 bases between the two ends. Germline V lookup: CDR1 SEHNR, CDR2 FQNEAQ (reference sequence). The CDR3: CASSFWASLPSRETQYF. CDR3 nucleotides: TGTGCCAGCAGCTTCTGGGCATCACTTCCTTCACGGGAGACCCAGTACTTC.

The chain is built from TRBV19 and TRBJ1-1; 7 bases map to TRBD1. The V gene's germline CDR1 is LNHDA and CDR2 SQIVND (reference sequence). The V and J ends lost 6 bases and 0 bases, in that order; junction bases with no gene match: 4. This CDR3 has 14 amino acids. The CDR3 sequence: CASRGQTMNTEAFF. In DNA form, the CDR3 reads TGTGCCAGTAGGGGACAGACAATGAACACTGAAGCTTTCTTT.

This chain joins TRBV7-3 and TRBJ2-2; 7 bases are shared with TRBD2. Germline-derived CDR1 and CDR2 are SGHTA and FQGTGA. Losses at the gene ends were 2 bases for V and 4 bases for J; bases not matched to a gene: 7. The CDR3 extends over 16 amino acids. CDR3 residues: CASSLGVAGITGELFF. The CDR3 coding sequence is TGTGCCAGCAGCTTAGGGGTAGCGGGTATCACCGGGGAGCTGTTTTTT.

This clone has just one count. The CDR3 spells CATSSSQGSGNTIYF. CDR3 DNA sequence: TGTGCCACCAGTTCCTCGCAGGGTTCTGGAAACACCATATATTTT. V is TRBV24-1 and J is TRBJ1-3; D may be TRBD1 (5 bases). The germline V and J ends were trimmed by 6 bases and 1 base, with 12 bases remaining between them. CDR3 length: 15 residues. Per germline, CDR1 KGHDR and CDR2 SFDVKD.

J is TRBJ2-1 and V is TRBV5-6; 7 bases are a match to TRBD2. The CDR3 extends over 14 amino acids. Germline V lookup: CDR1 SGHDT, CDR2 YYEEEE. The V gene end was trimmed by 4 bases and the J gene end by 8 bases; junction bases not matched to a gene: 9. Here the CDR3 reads CASSPGLVSDEQFF. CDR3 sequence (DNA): TGTGCCAGCAGCCCCGGACTAGTAAGCGATGAGCAGTTCTTC.

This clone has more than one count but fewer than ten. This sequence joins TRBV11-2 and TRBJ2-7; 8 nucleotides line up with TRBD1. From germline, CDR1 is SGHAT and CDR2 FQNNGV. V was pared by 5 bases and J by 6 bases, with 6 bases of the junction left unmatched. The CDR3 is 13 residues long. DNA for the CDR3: TGTGCCAGCAGCGAATCCACAGGGGGCGAGCAGTACTTC. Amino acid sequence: CASSESTGGEQYF.

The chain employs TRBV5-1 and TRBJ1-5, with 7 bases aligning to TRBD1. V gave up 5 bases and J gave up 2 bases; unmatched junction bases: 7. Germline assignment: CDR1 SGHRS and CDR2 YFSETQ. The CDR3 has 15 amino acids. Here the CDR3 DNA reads TGCGCCAGCAGTTCGACAGGGTCTGGCAATCAGCCCCAGCATTTT. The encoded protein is CASSSTGSGNQPQHF.

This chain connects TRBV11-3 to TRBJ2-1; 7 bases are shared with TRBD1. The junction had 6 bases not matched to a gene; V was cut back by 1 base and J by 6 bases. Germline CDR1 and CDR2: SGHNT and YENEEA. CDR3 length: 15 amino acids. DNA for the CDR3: TGTGCCAGCAGCTTAGGACAGGGCCCCCTCAATGAGCAGTTCTTC. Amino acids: CASSLGQGPLNEQFF.

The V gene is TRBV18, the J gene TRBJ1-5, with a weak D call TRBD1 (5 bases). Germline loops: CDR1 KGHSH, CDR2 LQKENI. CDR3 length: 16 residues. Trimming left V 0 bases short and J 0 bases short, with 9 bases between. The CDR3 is CASSPPGHASNQPQHF. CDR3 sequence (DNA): TGTGCCAGCTCACCACCCGGACACGCTAGCAATCAGCCCCAGCATTTT.

The CDR3 region is CATSTMNTEAFF. CDR3 coding DNA: TGTGCCACCAGCACCATGAACACTGAAGCTTTCTTT. The chain has TRBV15 and TRBJ1-1; D unresolved. CDR1 is LNHNV and CDR2 is YYDKDF in the germline V gene (reference sequence). V was trimmed by 4 bases and J by 0 bases, leaving 3 bases between them. The CDR3 consists of 12 residues.

For the CDR3, the DNA is TGTGCCAGCAGTGAACAGGTGACAGGGACCGGGGAGCTGTTTTTT. Translation gives CASSEQVTGTGELFF. The chain has TRBV6-1 and TRBJ2-2, with 7 bases that match TRBD1. The length of the CDR3 is 15 residues. V trimming: 2 bases; J trimming: 5 bases; junction bases outside the gene matches: 5. Germline CDR1 MNHNS, CDR2 SASEGT.

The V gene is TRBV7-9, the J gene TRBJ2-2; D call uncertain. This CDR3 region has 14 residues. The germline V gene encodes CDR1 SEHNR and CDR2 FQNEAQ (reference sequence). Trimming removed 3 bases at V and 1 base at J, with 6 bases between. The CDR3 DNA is TGTGCCAGCAGCTTGCTAAAGAACACCGGGGAGCTGTTTTTT. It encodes CASSLLKNTGELFF.

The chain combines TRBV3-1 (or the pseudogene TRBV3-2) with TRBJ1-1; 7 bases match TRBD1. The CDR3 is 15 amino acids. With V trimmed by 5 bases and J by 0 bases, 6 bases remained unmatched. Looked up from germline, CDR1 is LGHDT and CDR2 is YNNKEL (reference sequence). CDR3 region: CASSYRTGVNTEAFF. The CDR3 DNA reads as TGTGCCAGCAGCTACAGGACAGGAGTGAACACTGAAGCTTTCTTT.

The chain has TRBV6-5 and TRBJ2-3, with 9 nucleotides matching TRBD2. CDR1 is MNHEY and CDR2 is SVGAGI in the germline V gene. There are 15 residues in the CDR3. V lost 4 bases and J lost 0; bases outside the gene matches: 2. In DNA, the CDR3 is TGTGCCAGCAGTTTACTAGCGGGTAGCACAGATACGCAGTATTTT. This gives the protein CASSLLAGSTDTQYF.

CDR3 amino acids: CASSLGGTAEQYF. In DNA, the CDR3 is TGTGCCAGCAGCTTAGGTGGGACAGCCGAGCAGTACTTC. This chain joins TRBV7-9 and TRBJ2-7; 7 nucleotides agree with TRBD1. J was trimmed by 6 bases and V by 1 base; bases with no gene match: 3. This CDR3 is 13 amino acids long. The germline gives CDR1 SEHNR, CDR2 FQNEAQ (reference sequence). Looking up the rest from reference TRBV7-9 and TRBJ2-7 gives the full variable domain: DTGVSQNPRHKITKRGQNVTFRCDPISEHNRLYWYRQTLGQGPEFLTYFQNEAQLEKSRLLSDRFSAERPKGSFSTLEIQRTEQGDSAMYLCASSLGGTAEQYFGPGTRLTVT.

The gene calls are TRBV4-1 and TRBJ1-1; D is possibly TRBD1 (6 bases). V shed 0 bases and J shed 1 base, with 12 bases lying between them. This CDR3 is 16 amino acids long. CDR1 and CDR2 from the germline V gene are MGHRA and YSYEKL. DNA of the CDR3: TGCGCCAGCAGCCAAGATGTGGGGGGGGCGAACACTGAAGCTTTCTTT. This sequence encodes CASSQDVGGANTEAFF.

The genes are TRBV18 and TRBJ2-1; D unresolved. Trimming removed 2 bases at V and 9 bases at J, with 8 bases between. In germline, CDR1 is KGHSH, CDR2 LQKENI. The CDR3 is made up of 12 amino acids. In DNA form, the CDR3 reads TGTGCCAGCTCACCAATTCTTAGTGAGCAGTTCTTC. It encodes CASSPILSEQFF.